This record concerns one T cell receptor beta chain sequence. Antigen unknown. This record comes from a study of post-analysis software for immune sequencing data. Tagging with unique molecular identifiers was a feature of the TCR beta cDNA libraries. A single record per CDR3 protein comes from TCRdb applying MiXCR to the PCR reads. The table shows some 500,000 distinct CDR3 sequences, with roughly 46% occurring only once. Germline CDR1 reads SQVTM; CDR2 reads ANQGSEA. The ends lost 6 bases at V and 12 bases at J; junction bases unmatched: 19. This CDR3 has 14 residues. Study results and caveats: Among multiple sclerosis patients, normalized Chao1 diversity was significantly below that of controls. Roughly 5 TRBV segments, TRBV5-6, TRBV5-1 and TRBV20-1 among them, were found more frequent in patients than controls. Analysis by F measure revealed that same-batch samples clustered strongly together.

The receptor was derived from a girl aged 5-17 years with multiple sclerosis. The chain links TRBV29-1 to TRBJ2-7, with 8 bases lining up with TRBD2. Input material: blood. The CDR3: CSVLHVQKRAGGYF. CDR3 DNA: TGCAGCGTCTTACACGTCCAGAAACGGGCGGGAGGGTACTTC.